The 2 T cell receptor beta chains below all came from one sample that was sequenced in a study of blood T cell repertoires in COVID-19. Sequencing was performed with immunoSEQ multiplex PCR; in TCRdb, only in-frame clones are kept and a portion is missing. Seen here are roughly 350,000 clones, 85% to 90% observed once, and the top ten hold just under 6.5%. Specimen: peripheral blood. The source of these receptors is a woman in her forties or fifties with COVID-19, enrolled during active disease.

The chain recombines TRBV5-8 with TRBJ1-1; D is unresolved. Germline loops: CDR1 SGHTS, CDR2 YDEGEE. The V end was cut by 0 bases, the J end by 3 bases, with 9 bases between. This CDR3 is 14 amino acids long. The CDR3 DNA sequence: TGTGCCAGCAGCTTGGGCACGGTTGACACTGAAGCTTTCTTT. Translated: CASSLGTVDTEAFF.

This chain connects TRBV9 to TRBJ2-1, with 8 bases that match TRBD2. Germline lookup yields CDR1 SGDLS and CDR2 YYNGEE. Germline trimming cut 0 bases from V and 4 bases from J; bases unmatched to any gene: 3. The CDR3 has 15 amino acids. The CDR3, as DNA: TGTGCCAGCAGCGTAGCAGCGGGGGAATACAATGAGCAGTTCTTC. Its protein is CASSVAAGEYNEQFF.